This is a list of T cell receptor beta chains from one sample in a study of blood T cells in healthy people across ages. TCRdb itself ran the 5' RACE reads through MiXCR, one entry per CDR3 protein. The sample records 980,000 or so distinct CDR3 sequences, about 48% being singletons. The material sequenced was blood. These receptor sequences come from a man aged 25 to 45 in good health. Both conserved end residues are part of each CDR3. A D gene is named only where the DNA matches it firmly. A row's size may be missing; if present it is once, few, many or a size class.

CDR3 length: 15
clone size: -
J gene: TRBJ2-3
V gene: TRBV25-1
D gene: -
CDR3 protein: CASSEYDFSSDTQYF
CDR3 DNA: TGTGCCAGCAGTGAATATGACTTCTCATCGGATACGCAGTATTTT

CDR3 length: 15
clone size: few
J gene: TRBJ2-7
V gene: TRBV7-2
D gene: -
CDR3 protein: CASSFGTTIQNEQYF
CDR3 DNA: TGTGCCAGCAGCTTCGGGACAACGATCCAAAACGAGCAGTACTTC

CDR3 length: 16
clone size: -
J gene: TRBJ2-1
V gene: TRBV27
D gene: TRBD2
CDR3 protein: CASSSPGLAEDNEQFF
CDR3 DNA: TGTGCCAGCAGTTCACCGGGACTAGCGGAAGACAATGAGCAGTTCTTC

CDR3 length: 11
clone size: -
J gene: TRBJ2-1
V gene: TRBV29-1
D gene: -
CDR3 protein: CSVDQGREQFF
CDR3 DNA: TGCAGCGTGGACCAGGGGCGTGAGCAGTTCTTC

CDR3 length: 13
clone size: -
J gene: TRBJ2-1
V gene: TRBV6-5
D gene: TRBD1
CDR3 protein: CASSGQGKETQFF
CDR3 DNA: TGTGCCAGCAGTGGACAGGGAAAAGAGACCCAGTTCTTC

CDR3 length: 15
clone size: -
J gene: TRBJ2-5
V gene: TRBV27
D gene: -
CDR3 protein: CASTTVVGPGATQYF
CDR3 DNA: TGTGCCAGCACCACGGTGGTGGGCCCGGGCGCGACCCAGTACTTC

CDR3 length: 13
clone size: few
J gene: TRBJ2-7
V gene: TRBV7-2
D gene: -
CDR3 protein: CASSRDRDMEQYF
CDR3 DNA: TGTGCCAGCAGCAGAGACCGGGACATGGAGCAGTACTTC

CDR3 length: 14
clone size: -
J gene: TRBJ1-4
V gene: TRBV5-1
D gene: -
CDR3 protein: CASSLARGGEKLFF
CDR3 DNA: TGCGCCAGCAGCTTGGCCAGGGGAGGTGAAAAACTGTTTTTT

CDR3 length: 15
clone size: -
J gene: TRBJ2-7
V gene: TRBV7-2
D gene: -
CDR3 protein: CASSLRGPTGNEQYF
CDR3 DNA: TGTGCCAGCAGCTTAAGGGGCCCCACCGGGAACGAGCAGTACTTC

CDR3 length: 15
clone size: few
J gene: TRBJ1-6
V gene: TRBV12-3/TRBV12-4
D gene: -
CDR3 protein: CASSALQGRVSPLHF
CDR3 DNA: TGTGCCAGCAGCGCATTACAGGGTAGGGTTTCACCCCTCCACTTT

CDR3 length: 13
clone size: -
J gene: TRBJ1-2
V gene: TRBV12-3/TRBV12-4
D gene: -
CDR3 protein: CASSSPVSYGYTF
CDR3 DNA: TGTGCCAGCAGTTCGCCCGTTAGCTATGGCTACACCTTC

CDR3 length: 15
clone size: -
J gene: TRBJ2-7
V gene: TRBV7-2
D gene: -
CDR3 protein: CASSLLGPSTYEQYF
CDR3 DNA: TGTGCCAGCAGCTTACTTGGACCCTCGACCTACGAGCAGTACTTC

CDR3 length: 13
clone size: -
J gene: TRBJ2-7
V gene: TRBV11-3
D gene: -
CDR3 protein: CASSLDTDGEQYF
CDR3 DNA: TGTGCCAGCAGTTTAGATACGGACGGTGAGCAGTACTTC

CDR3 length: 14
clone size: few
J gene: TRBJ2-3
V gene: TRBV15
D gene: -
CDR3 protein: CATSRDVVVDTQYF
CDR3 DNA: TGTGCCACCAGCAGAGACGTGGTGGTAGATACGCAGTATTTT

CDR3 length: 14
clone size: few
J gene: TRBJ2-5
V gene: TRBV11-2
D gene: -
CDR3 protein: CASSLDPGQETQYF
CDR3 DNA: TGTGCCAGCAGCTTAGATCCCGGCCAAGAGACCCAGTACTTC

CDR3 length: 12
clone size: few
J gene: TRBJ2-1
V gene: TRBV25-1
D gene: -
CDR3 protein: CASSEEGLEQFF
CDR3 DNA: TGTGCCAGCAGTGAGGAGGGGCTTGAGCAGTTCTTC

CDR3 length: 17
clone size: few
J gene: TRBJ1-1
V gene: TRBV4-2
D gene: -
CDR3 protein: CASSQELIGEVNTEAFF
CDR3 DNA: TGTGCCAGCAGCCAGGAACTCATAGGGGAAGTGAACACTGAAGCTTTCTTT

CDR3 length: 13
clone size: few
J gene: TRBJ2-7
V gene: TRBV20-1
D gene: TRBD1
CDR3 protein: CSAGTGVSYEQYF
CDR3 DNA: TGCAGTGCTGGGACAGGGGTATCCTACGAGCAGTACTTC